These T cell receptor beta chains were read from a single sample in a study of blood T cell repertoires in COVID-19. Sequencing was performed with immunoSEQ multiplex PCR; in TCRdb, only in-frame clones are kept and a portion is missing. The data hold about 220,000 clones, with about nine tenths observed a single time. The specimen sequenced was PBMCs or T cells enriched from blood (not recorded which). The receptors derive from a woman in her thirties or forties with acute COVID-19. CDR3s include the opening cysteine and the closing phenylalanine or tryptophan. A D gene is named only where the DNA matches it firmly. Size is omitted from some rows. Given values are once, few, many or a class for expanded clones.

d_call j_call clone_size v_call cdr3_aa cdr3_nt
- TRBJ2-2 - TRBV13 CASTRLSGLGGFTGELFF TGTGCCAGCACGCGTCTCTCAGGATTAGGGGGATTCACCGGGGAGCTGTTTTTT
TRBD2 TRBJ2-3 - TRBV5-4 CASSPAAMERGGSTDTQYF TGTGCCAGCAGCCCCGCGGCCATGGAGCGGGGGGGAAGCACAGATACGCAGTATTTT
TRBD1 TRBJ2-5 - TRBV5-1 CASSPRPGQGTETQYF TGCGCCAGCAGCCCAAGACCGGGACAGGGGACGGAGACCCAGTACTTC
- TRBJ2-2 - TRBV5-1 CASSFSGSRTGELFF TGCGCCAGCAGCTTTTCAGGGTCGCGGACCGGGGAGCTGTTTTTT
TRBD1 TRBJ2-3 - TRBV9 CASSVPKTGVRTDTQYF TGTGCCAGCAGCGTACCAAAAACAGGGGTACGCACAGATACGCAGTATTTT
- TRBJ1-2 - TRBV9 CASSSPGSNYGYTF TGTGCCAGCAGCTCCCCAGGGTCCAACTATGGCTACACCTTC
TRBD1 TRBJ1-2 - TRBV19 CASSKGQVGYGYTF TGTGCCAGTAGTAAAGGACAGGTGGGCTATGGCTACACCTTC
- TRBJ1-2 - TRBV27 CASSESSLRHDGRGYTF TGTGCCAGCAGTGAAAGCTCCCTCCGACACGATGGAAGAGGCTACACCTTC
TRBD1 TRBJ2-7 - TRBV7-6 CASSSGQGEGNEQYF TGTGCCAGCAGCTCAGGACAGGGAGAGGGAAACGAGCAGTACTTC
- TRBJ1-3 - TRBV5-1 CASSLVGGVTTSGNTIYF TGCGCCAGCAGCTTGGTCGGGGGGGTCACCACCTCTGGAAACACCATATATTTT
- TRBJ1-1 once TRBV19 CASSIVEGMAEAFF TGTGCCAGTAGTATAGTCGAGGGTATGGCTGAAGCTTTCTTT
- TRBJ2-2 - TRBV5-1 CASSQGRASGELFF TGCGCCAGCAGCCAGGGAAGAGCTTCCGGGGAGCTGTTTTTT
- TRBJ1-6 - TRBV5-6 CASSFYRVGSPLHF TGTGCCAGCAGCTTCTACAGGGTGGGATCACCCCTCCACTTT
TRBD1 TRBJ1-1 - TRBV5-6 CASSLGTGGSTMNTEAFF TGTGCCAGCAGCTTGGGTACAGGGGGCTCAACTATGAACACTGAAGCTTTCTTT
- TRBJ2-1 - TRBV18 CASSPPGVTMSSYNEQFF TGTGCCAGCTCACCACCGGGAGTCACAATGAGCTCCTACAATGAGCAGTTCTTC
- TRBJ2-1 - TRBV7-9 CASSLSGGNGEQFF TGTGCCAGCAGCTTATCAGGGGGGAATGGTGAGCAGTTCTTC
TRBD2 TRBJ2-3 - TRBV9 CASSRGGGDTQYF TGTGCCAGCAGCCGGGGGGGCGGAGATACGCAGTATTTT
- TRBJ2-2 - TRBV7-2 CASSLVLAAGELFF TGTGCCAGCAGCTTAGTATTAGCAGCCGGGGAGCTGTTTTTT
- TRBJ2-5 once TRBV5-4 CASSPGVADQETQYF TGTGCCAGCAGCCCCGGAGTAGCGGACCAAGAGACCCAGTACTTC
- TRBJ1-4 - TRBV27 CASSFRGLRNEKLFF TGTGCCAGCAGTTTCCGCGGGCTACGAAATGAAAAACTGTTTTTT
- TRBJ1-2 - TRBV6-1 CASSDTTAALYGYTF TGTGCCAGCAGTGATACGACAGCTGCTCTCTATGGCTACACCTTC
TRBD1 TRBJ1-2 few TRBV19 CASSIGDRSYGYTF TGTGCCAGTAGTATAGGGGACAGGTCCTATGGCTACACCTTC
- TRBJ1-2 - TRBV14 CASSGHNYGYTF TGTGCCAGCAGCGGACACAACTATGGCTACACCTTC
- TRBJ1-2 - TRBV6-4 CASSVDRGYGYTF TGTGCCAGCAGCGTAGATAGGGGCTATGGCTACACCTTC
TRBD1 TRBJ1-6 - TRBV7-9 CASSTEGTGVFHSPLHF TGTGCCAGCAGCACCGAAGGGACAGGGGTTTTTCATTCACCCCTCCACTTT
- TRBJ1-4 - TRBV10-2 CASSAVGLGEKLFF TGCGCCAGCAGTGCTGTGGGGCTGGGCGAAAAACTGTTTTTT
TRBD1 TRBJ1-2 - TRBV3-1/TRBV3-2 CASSQIAGQGSYGYTF TGTGCCAGCAGCCAGATAGCTGGACAGGGGAGCTATGGCTACACCTTC
TRBD1 TRBJ1-6 - TRBV27 CASSRKRTGVNSPLHF TGTGCCAGCAGTCGAAAACGGACAGGAGTTAATTCACCCCTCCACTTT
- TRBJ1-6 - TRBV5-6 CASSLSGINSPLHF TGTGCCAGCAGCTTATCAGGGATAAATTCACCCCTCCACTTT
TRBD2 TRBJ2-1 - TRBV7-9 CASSLVRGREDEQFF TGTGCCAGCAGCTTAGTTAGGGGCCGGGAGGATGAGCAGTTCTTC
TRBD1 TRBJ1-5 - TRBV19 CASSISGQRSNQPQHF TGTGCCAGTAGTATCTCGGGACAGCGTAGCAATCAGCCCCAGCATTTT
TRBD1 TRBJ2-2 - TRBV6-5 CASRADRANTGELFF TGTGCCAGCAGAGCGGACAGGGCGAACACCGGGGAGCTGTTTTTT
TRBD1 TRBJ1-2 - TRBV9 CASSEGDSRYGYTF TGTGCCAGCAGCGAGGGGGACAGCCGCTATGGCTACACCTTC
TRBD2 TRBJ2-1 - TRBV27 CATSGTSGVYNEQFF TGTGCCACCTCCGGGACTAGCGGGGTATACAATGAGCAGTTCTTC
TRBD1 TRBJ1-5 - TRBV2 CASRGTGLSNQPQHF TGTGCCAGCAGGGGGACAGGGTTGAGCAATCAGCCCCAGCATTTT
TRBD1 TRBJ2-1 - TRBV7-3 CASSRDSNFYNEQFF TGTGCCAGCAGCAGGGACAGCAACTTCTACAATGAGCAGTTCTTC
- TRBJ2-3 once TRBV6-2/TRBV6-3 CASSYGIAADTQYF TGTGCCAGCAGTTACGGAATAGCTGCCGATACGCAGTATTTT
- TRBJ1-2 - TRBV6-5 CATLPMSHGYTF TGTGCCACTTTACCGATGAGCCATGGCTACACCTTC
- TRBJ1-3 few TRBV6-5 CASSPGGHTIYF TGTGCCAGCAGCCCGGGGGGGCACACCATATATTTT
- TRBJ1-5 - TRBV7-6 CASSASGQPQHF TGTGCCAGCAGCGCCTCGGGGCAGCCCCAGCATTTT
TRBD2 TRBJ2-1 - TRBV20-1 CSASGGGTYNEQFF TGCAGTGCTAGTGGCGGGGGGACCTACAATGAGCAGTTCTTC